A single sample is the source of the 10 T cell receptor beta chains below, sequenced in a study of T cells in Graves' hyperthyroidism and ophthalmopathy (dated by TCRdb to about 2019). Library creation used multiplex PCR. The reads were generated on an Illumina HiSeq 2000. TCR beta CDR3 regions were amplified from RNA transcripts. A first-round RT-PCR of the TCR CDR3 used the HTBI primer set with the Qiagen OneStep RT-PCR kit. TCRdb reprocessed the public reads (quality trimming at Q25 with fastp, clone calling with MiXCR) and kept in-frame beta chains. Rows with a matching CDR3 protein are joined into one entry that keeps the most common DNA and genes. The sample has around 420,000 distinct CDR3 sequences on record, around 14% of them singletons. Of the sample, 12% to 15% falls within the top ten clones. The sample was blood. These receptors were obtained from a woman under 30 with Graves' hyperthyroidism.

This clonotype was seen a few times. Mismatch with germline at one junction end may stem from a read error. The rearrangement links TRBV5-1 to TRBJ2-7; D is uncertain. This CDR3 contains 15 residues. Germline V lookup: CDR1 SGHRS, CDR2 YFSETQ. The CDR3 DNA is TGCGCCAGCAGCTTGTGGGCCCAGGCCCCCTACGAGCAGTGCTTC. This codes for CASSLWAQAPYEQCF.

The chain is built from TRBV5-4 and TRBJ1-6; the D gene is possibly TRBD1 (5 bases). This CDR3 has 15 amino acids. Trimming pared 5 bases from V and 7 bases from J, leaving 16 bases between. Per germline, CDR1 SGHNT and CDR2 YYREEE (reference sequence). CDR3 sequence: CASRLRDPANSPLHF. The DNA of the CDR3 is TGTGCCAGCAGACTCCGGGACCCGGCCAATTCACCCCTCCACTTT.

This clonotype was picked up many times. The chain joins TRBV28 to TRBJ2-5; 10 bases agree with TRBD1. CDR3 size: 14 residues. The germline CDR1 and CDR2 sequences are MDHEN and SYDVKM. J lost 5 bases, V lost 4 bases, and 4 bases had no gene match. CDR3 region: CASSSTGGSETQYF. CDR3 in DNA: TGTGCCAGCAGTTCGACAGGGGGCTCGGAGACCCAGTACTTC.

This clonotype was recorded many times. This rearrangement joins TRBV20-1 to TRBJ2-5, with D tentatively TRBD2 (5 bases). V lost 5 bases and J lost 5, with 12 bases in between. The CDR3 is made up of 12 amino acids. CDR1 DFQATT and CDR2 SNEGSKA come from the germline V gene (reference sequence). The CDR3 DNA sequence: TGCAGTGCTGGAGGTAGTCGCGAGACCCAGTACTTC. Translating it yields CSAGGSRETQYF.

V usage is TRBV4-3 and J usage is TRBJ2-1, with 10 nucleotides matching TRBD2. Per the germline V gene, CDR1 is LGHNA and CDR2 is YSLEER. The CDR3 consists of 17 residues. Trimming took 0 bases from V and 6 from J; bases not matched to a gene: 8. CDR3: CASSQDTTSGIRNEQFF. In nucleotides, the CDR3 is TGCGCCAGCAGCCAAGATACTACTAGCGGGATACGCAATGAGCAGTTCTTC.

A few counts support this clonotype. This chain uses TRBV5-1 with TRBJ2-1, with 8 bases lining up with TRBD2. Germline-derived CDR1 and CDR2 are SGHRS and YFSETQ. The CDR3 sequence is 15 residues long. The V segment lost 2 bases and the J segment 4 bases; nucleotides outside the gene matches: 5. In DNA form, the CDR3 reads TGCGCCAGCAGCTTAGATAGCGGGGTGTACAATGAGCAGTTCTTC. It yields the protein CASSLDSGVYNEQFF. Based on the CDR3 plus reference TRBV5-1 and TRBJ2-1, the full variable domain is KAGVTQTPRYLIKTRGQQVTLSCSPISGHRSVSWYQQTPGQGLQFLFEYFSETQRNKGNFPGRFSGRQFSNSRSEMNVSTLELGDSALYLCASSLDSGVYNEQFFGPGTRLTVL.

In this sample, this clonotype turned up a few times. Written as DNA, the CDR3 is TGTGCCAGTAGTATAGCCCCCAATCAGCCCCAGCATTTT. This gives the protein CASSIAPNQPQHF. The gene calls are TRBV19 and TRBJ1-5, with no clear D. The V and J ends lost 1 base and 3 bases respectively, with 4 bases between them. The CDR3 is 13 residues long. Germline assignment: CDR1 LNHDA and CDR2 SQIVND (reference sequence).

CDR3 in amino acids: CASSRGGVNEQFF. CDR3 in DNA: TGCGCCAGCAGCCGGGGAGGGGTCAATGAGCAGTTCTTC. The chain uses TRBV4-1 and TRBJ2-1; TRBD2 matches 7 bases. V lost 4 bases to trimming and J lost 6 bases; unmatched junction nucleotides: 3. Germline V lookup: CDR1 MGHRA, CDR2 YSYEKL. This CDR3 has 13 residues.

This clonotype was found a few times. The chain joins TRBV2 to TRBJ1-4; 12 bases are shared with TRBD1. The ends lost 6 bases at V and 7 bases at J; junction bases unmatched: 3. The CDR3 totals 14 residues. The germline V gene encodes CDR1 SNHLY and CDR2 FYNNEI. Here the CDR3 reads CASRPGQGAEKLFF. CDR3 in DNA: TGTGCCAGCAGGCCGGGACAGGGGGCTGAAAAACTGTTTTTT.

This clonotype was observed at least ten times. The V and J genes are TRBV3-1 and TRBJ2-1, with 11 positions matching TRBD2. The CDR3 is 14 amino acids. After removal of 6 bases from V and 6 bases from J, the junction contained 4 bases not matched to a gene. The germline gives CDR1 LGHDT, CDR2 YNNKEL (reference sequence). The chain's CDR3 is CASSSGRASNEQFF. In DNA, the CDR3 is TGTGCCAGCAGTAGCGGGAGGGCCAGCAATGAGCAGTTCTTC.